This TCR beta chain was observed in a study of cytomegalovirus exposure and HLA in healthy donors. Study-level findings and limits: Cytomegalovirus association was listed for about 170 TCR beta chains.

Repertoires were generated with immunoSEQ multiplex PCR, while TCRdb's copy carries only in-frame clones and drops some. Of 68,000 or so clones listed, approximately 91% are singletons. As regards this clone: The antigen is undetermined.

Germline trimming cut 6 bases from V and 3 bases from J; bases unmatched to any gene: 9. The germline CDR1 and CDR2 sequences are KGHSH and LQKENI. This CDR3 is built from 15 residues. The clonotype comes from a young man in good health and CMV-seronegative. The J gene is TRBJ2-7, the V gene TRBV18; 9 nucleotides agree with TRBD1. The sequencing input was PBMCs. CDR3 bases: TGTGCCAGCTCCCTTTCCGGGACAGGGAACTACGAGCAGTACTTC. It encodes CASSLSGTGNYEQYF.